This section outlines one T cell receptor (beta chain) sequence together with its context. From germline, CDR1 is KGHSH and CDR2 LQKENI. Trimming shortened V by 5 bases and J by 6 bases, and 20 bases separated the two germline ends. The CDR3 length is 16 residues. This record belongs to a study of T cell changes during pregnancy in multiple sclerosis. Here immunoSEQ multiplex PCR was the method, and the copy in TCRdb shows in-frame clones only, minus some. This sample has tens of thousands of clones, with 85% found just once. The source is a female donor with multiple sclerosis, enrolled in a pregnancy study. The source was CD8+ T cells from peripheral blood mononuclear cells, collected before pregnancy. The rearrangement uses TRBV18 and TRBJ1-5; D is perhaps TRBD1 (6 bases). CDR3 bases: TGTGCCAGCTCAACGACAGGCTTAGCCCGAGGTCAGCCCCAGCATTTT. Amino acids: CASSTTGLARGQPQHF. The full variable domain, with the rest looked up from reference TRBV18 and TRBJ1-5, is NAGVMQNPRHLVRRRGQEARLRCSPMKGHSHVYWYRQLPEEGLKFMVYLQKENIIDESGMPKERFSAEFPKEGPSILRIQQVVRGDSAAYFCASSTTGLARGQPQHFGDGTRLSIL.